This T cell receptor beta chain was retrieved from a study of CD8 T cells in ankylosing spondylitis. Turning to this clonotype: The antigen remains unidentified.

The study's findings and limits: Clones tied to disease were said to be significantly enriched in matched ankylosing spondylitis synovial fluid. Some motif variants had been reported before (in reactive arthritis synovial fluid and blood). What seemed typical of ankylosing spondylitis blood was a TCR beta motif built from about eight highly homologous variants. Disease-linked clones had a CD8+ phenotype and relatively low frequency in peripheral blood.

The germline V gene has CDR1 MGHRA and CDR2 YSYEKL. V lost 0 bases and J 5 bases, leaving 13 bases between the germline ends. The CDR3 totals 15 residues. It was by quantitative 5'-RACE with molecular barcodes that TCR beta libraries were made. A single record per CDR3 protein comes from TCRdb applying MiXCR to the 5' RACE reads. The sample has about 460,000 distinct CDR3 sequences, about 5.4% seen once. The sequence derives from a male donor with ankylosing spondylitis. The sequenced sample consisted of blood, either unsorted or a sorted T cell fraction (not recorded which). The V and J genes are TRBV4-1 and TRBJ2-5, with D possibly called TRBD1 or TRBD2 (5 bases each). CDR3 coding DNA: TGCGCCAGCAGCCAAGATCGGGGCAGGGTGGAGACCCAGTACTTC. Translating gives CASSQDRGRVETQYF.